The 29 T cell receptor beta chains in this list originate from one sample, sequenced in a study of shared clonotypes between healthy human individuals (dated by TCRdb to the early 2020s). CD8 naive samples were obtained by positive selection for CCR7 among CD45RO-negative cells, yielding a CD45RA+CCR7+ population from which TemRA cells were excluded. The method behind the library was the immunoSEQ multiplex PCR assay. The table comes from immuneACCESS by way of TCRdb, which keeps in-frame sequences with V and J called. Part of the clones is missing from these tables; in studies checked, under half for an unresolved V gene and the rest for unknown reasons. The sample table holds under 2,000,000 clones, of which about 95% were seen once. 0.9% to 1.5% of the sample rests with the top ten. The specimen was naive CD8+ T cells sorted from blood. The cell subset or site label, read with the paper, signifies: CD45RA+CCR7+. These receptors were obtained from a man between 18 and 35 years old in good health.

Points on this clone: This sample includes further DNA sequences coding for the same CDR3. V usage is TRBV19 and J usage is TRBJ2-5, with 7 bases that match TRBD1. This CDR3 spans 13 amino acids. Trimming at V came to 4 bases and at J to 5 bases, leaving 4 bases not matched to a gene. In germline, CDR1 is LNHDA, CDR2 SQIVND (reference sequence). The CDR3 is CASSNRGRETQYF. The CDR3 DNA sequence: TGTGCCAGTAGTAACAGGGGAAGGGAGACCCAGTACTTC.

This clone was picked up one time. V gene TRBV6-1 combines with J gene TRBJ2-7; 12 bases align to TRBD2. The V and J ends lost 4 bases and 0 bases, in that order; junction bases with no gene match: 7. The CDR3 is made up of 17 amino acids. CDR1 and CDR2 (germline): MNHNS, SASEGT. CDR3 coding DNA: TGTGCCAGCAGTGTGACTCCTAGCGGGAGGGCCTCCTACGAGCAGTACTTC. Protein sequence: CASSVTPSGRASYEQYF.

This rearrangement joins TRBV5-1 to TRBJ1-2; D remains unclear. Trimming shortened V by 1 base and J by 5 bases, and 12 bases separated the two germline ends. Germline V CDR1 and CDR2: SGHRS, YFSETQ. The CDR3 has 14 residues. This CDR3 is CASSLKGPPYGYTF. DNA of the CDR3: TGCGCCAGCAGCTTGAAAGGTCCCCCATATGGCTACACCTTC.

This sequence joins TRBV5-6 and TRBJ1-6; the D is unclear. Trimming left V 0 bases short and J 8 bases short, with 12 bases between. CDR1 is SGHDT and CDR2 is YYEEEE in the germline V gene. This CDR3 is built from 15 residues. CDR3: CASSLGASIDSPLHF. Written as DNA, the CDR3 is TGTGCCAGCAGCTTGGGGGCGAGCATCGATTCACCCCTCCACTTT. Variable domain in full (rest from reference TRBV5-6 and TRBJ1-6): DAGVTQSPTHLIKTRGQQVTLRCSPKSGHDTVSWYQQALGQGPQFIFQYYEEEERQRGNFPDRFSGHQFPNYSSELNVNALLLGDSALYLCASSLGASIDSPLHFGNGTRLTVT.

The chain carries TRBV4-2 and TRBJ2-1; no reliable D call. The germline V gene has CDR1 LGHNA and CDR2 YNFKEQ. The CDR3 consists of 12 residues. Trimming stripped 3 bases from V and 10 bases from J, with 10 bases between. Here the CDR3 reads CASSHRYAEQFF. The CDR3 region has the DNA TGTGCCAGCAGCCATCGATACGCCGAGCAGTTCTTC.

The chain carries TRBV4-3 and TRBJ1-2, with 8 bases that match TRBD1. The CDR3 totals 14 residues. Germline lookup yields CDR1 LGHNA and CDR2 YSLEER. J gave up 4 bases and V 3 bases, and 4 bases lay outside the gene matches. CDR3: CASSQGQASYGYTF. The CDR3, as DNA: TGCGCCAGCAGCCAGGGACAGGCCTCCTATGGCTACACCTTC.

As to this clone: The same CDR3 also results from other DNA sequences found in this sample. The rearrangement links TRBV4-1 to TRBJ1-1; no firm D call. The CDR3 totals 13 residues. Trimming shortened V by 4 bases and J by 0 bases, and 6 bases separated the two germline ends. Germline V gene data show CDR1 as MGHRA and CDR2 as YSYEKL. CDR3 nucleotide sequence: TGCGCCAGCAGCCTCACAGTGAACACTGAAGCTTTCTTT. Translating it yields CASSLTVNTEAFF.

The chain recombines TRBV19 with TRBJ2-1, with 8 bases matching TRBD2. Losses at the gene ends were 0 bases for V and 2 bases for J; bases not matched to a gene: 6. Germline V gives CDR1 LNHDA, CDR2 SQIVND (reference sequence). The CDR3 consists of 17 residues. CDR3 sequence (DNA): TGTGCCAGTAGTATAGATCTACTAGCGGAGACCTACAATGAGCAGTTCTTC. Protein sequence: CASSIDLLAETYNEQFF.

This rearrangement joins TRBV28 to TRBJ2-5; D tentatively fits TRBD1 or TRBD2 (5 bases each). With 3 bases removed from V and 4 bases from J, the gap between germline ends came to 12 bases. The length of the CDR3 is 14 residues. Germline values: CDR1 MDHEN, CDR2 SYDVKM. The CDR3, as DNA: TGTGCCAGCAGTTTTATTGGGGCGGGAGAGACCCAGTACTTC. It translates to CASSFIGAGETQYF.

V gene TRBV19 combines with J gene TRBJ2-7, with 8 bases aligning to TRBD1. Trimming removed 5 bases from V and 2 bases from J; junction bases left unmatched: 8. CDR3 length: 15 amino acids. Germline lookup yields CDR1 LNHDA and CDR2 SQIVND (reference sequence). The CDR3 loop is CASSPGGAGAYEQYF. CDR3 in DNA: TGTGCCAGTAGTCCAGGGGGCGCCGGTGCCTACGAGCAGTACTTC.

The V call is TRBV13, the J call TRBJ2-7; D may be TRBD1 or TRBD2 (6 bases each). Looked up from germline, CDR1 is PRHDT and CDR2 is FYEKMQ (reference sequence). The CDR3 totals 15 residues. V lost 2 bases and J lost 6, with 17 bases in between. CDR3 amino acids: CASSLTEGGGPEQYF. The CDR3 region has the DNA TGTGCCAGCAGCTTAACCGAGGGGGGCGGCCCCGAGCAGTACTTC.

V usage is TRBV5-1 and J usage is TRBJ2-1, with D perhaps matching TRBD1 or TRBD2 (5 bases each). The CDR3 runs to 18 residues. The germline CDR1 and CDR2 sequences are SGHRS and YFSETQ. Trimming stripped 3 bases from V and 7 bases from J, with 26 bases between. The DNA of the CDR3 is TGCGCCAGCAGCTGGACTTCTGCAGGGTCCACGGTTGGGAATGAGCAGTTCTTC. Protein: CASSWTSAGSTVGNEQFF.

The chain joins TRBV15 to TRBJ2-2; 8 nucleotides match TRBD1. With V trimmed by 0 bases and J by 1 base, 1 base remained unmatched. Germline loops: CDR1 LNHNV, CDR2 YYDKDF (reference sequence). This CDR3 spans 16 amino acids. The CDR3 loop reads CATSRDDRGNTGELFF. The CDR3 DNA follows: TGTGCCACCAGCAGAGACGACAGGGGGAACACCGGGGAGCTGTTTTTT. The full variable domain, its missing parts supplied by reference TRBV15 and TRBJ2-2, is DAMVIQNPRYQVTQFGKPVTLSCSQTLNHNVMYWYQQKSSQAPKLLFHYYDKDFNNEADTPDNFQSRRPNTSFCFLDIRSPGLGDTAMYLCATSRDDRGNTGELFFGEGSRLTVL.

V usage is TRBV7-9 and J usage is TRBJ2-5, with 11 bases fitting TRBD2. Losses at the gene ends were 5 bases for V and 5 bases for J; bases not matched to a gene: 7. The CDR3 contains 15 residues. The V gene's germline CDR1 is SEHNR and CDR2 FQNEAQ (reference sequence). This CDR3 reads CASSQLAGEGETQYF. The DNA of the CDR3 is TGTGCCAGCAGCCAACTAGCGGGAGAGGGGGAGACCCAGTACTTC. Drawing the rest from reference TRBV7-9 and TRBJ2-5, the complete variable domain is DTGVSQNPRHKITKRGQNVTFRCDPISEHNRLYWYRQTLGQGPEFLTYFQNEAQLEKSRLLSDRFSAERPKGSFSTLEIQRTEQGDSAMYLCASSQLAGEGETQYFGPGTRLLVL.

About this clone itself: Distinct nucleotide sequences in the sample also encode this CDR3. The chain joins TRBV27 to TRBJ2-7; 7 bases are a match to TRBD2. V lost 3 bases and J lost 3; bases outside the gene matches: 5. The CDR3 is 14 residues long. Germline CDR1 and CDR2: MNHEY and SMNVEV (reference sequence). The CDR3 loop reads CASSFGGRSYEQYF. The CDR3 DNA is TGTGCCAGCAGTTTTGGCGGGAGAAGCTACGAGCAGTACTTC.

The V gene is TRBV2, the J gene TRBJ2-3, with D possibly TRBD2 on 6 matching bases. The CDR3 is 14 amino acids. The V end was cut by 7 bases, the J end by 0 bases, with 11 bases between. Germline V CDR1 and CDR2: SNHLY, FYNNEI. As DNA, the CDR3 is TGTGCCAGCACCGCGGGACTGAGCACAGATACGCAGTATTTT. Residues: CASTAGLSTDTQYF.

The gene calls are TRBV27 and TRBJ1-3; D is unclear. The CDR3 contains 13 residues. Deletions cut 5 bases from V and 1 base from J, with 6 bases between. Germline CDR1 is MNHEY and CDR2 is SMNVEV (reference sequence). DNA of the CDR3: TGTGCCAGCAGTCCAATTTCTGGAAACACCATATATTTT. Its translation: CASSPISGNTIYF.

This chain joins TRBV4-1 and TRBJ1-2; TRBD1 is a possible D gene (6 bases). The ends were cut back, 3 bases at V and 1 base at J, with 12 bases in the middle. The CDR3 contains 15 residues. Germline V gives CDR1 MGHRA, CDR2 YSYEKL. For the CDR3, the DNA is TGCGCCAGCAGCCATCCCGGACAGCTTAACTATGGCTACACCTTC. Amino acids: CASSHPGQLNYGYTF.

J is TRBJ2-1 and V is TRBV5-4, with D possibly being TRBD2 (6 bases). Trimming took off 4 bases at V and 8 bases at J, with 19 bases between the two ends. The germline gives CDR1 SGHNT, CDR2 YYREEE (reference sequence). This CDR3 has 15 amino acids. CDR3 sequence (DNA): TGTGCCAGCAGCGGCGGGACTGGGGTTGTTGATGAGCAGTTCTTC. It specifies CASSGGTGVVDEQFF.

The chain uses TRBV13 and TRBJ2-7; 13 nucleotides agree with TRBD2. Germline lookup yields CDR1 PRHDT and CDR2 FYEKMQ (reference sequence). CDR3 length: 15 residues. The V gene end was trimmed by 4 bases and the J gene end by 2 bases; junction bases not matched to a gene: 2. The CDR3 DNA sequence: TGTGCCAGCAGCTCGGGACTAGCGGGGCCCTACGAGCAGTACTTC. This codes for CASSSGLAGPYEQYF.

The chain carries TRBV4-1 and TRBJ1-3, with D unresolved. The CDR3 runs to 15 residues. From germline, CDR1 is MGHRA and CDR2 YSYEKL. V was pared by 4 bases and J by 3 bases, with 13 bases between. The CDR3 bases are TGCGCCAGCAGCCCTACCCCAAGGGATGGAAACACCATATATTTT. Translating gives CASSPTPRDGNTIYF.

The chain carries TRBV4-3 and TRBJ1-2; 7 bases align to TRBD1. In germline, CDR1 is LGHNA, CDR2 YSLEER. V lost 2 bases to trimming and J lost 3 bases; unmatched junction nucleotides: 3. The CDR3 contains 14 residues. DNA of the CDR3: TGCGCCAGCAGCCAAAACACAGGGGACTATGGCTACACCTTC. It codes for CASSQNTGDYGYTF.

The rearrangement links TRBV27 to TRBJ2-3; 13 bases map to TRBD2. V shed 9 bases, J shed 1 base, and the junction held 1 base outside the gene matches. The CDR3 loop spans 14 amino acids. The V gene's germline CDR1 is MNHEY and CDR2 SMNVEV (reference sequence). For the CDR3, the DNA is TGTGCCAGTGGACTAGCGGGAGGCACAGATACGCAGTATTTT. It specifies CASGLAGGTDTQYF.

J is TRBJ2-7 and V is TRBV7-9; D gene uncertain. Trimming shortened V by 5 bases and J by 3 bases, and 14 bases separated the two germline ends. The CDR3 loop spans 14 amino acids. CDR1 is SEHNR, CDR2 FQNEAQ, per germline (reference sequence). CDR3 DNA sequence: TGTGCCAGCAGCGGCGGCGCTAGATTCTACGAGCAGTACTTC. Protein sequence: CASSGGARFYEQYF.

The chain couples TRBV7-8 to TRBJ2-1, with TRBD2 identical over 11 bases. Germline V gene sequence: CDR1 SGHVS, CDR2 FQNEAQ. J lost 5 bases, V lost 2 bases, and 8 bases had no gene match. The CDR3 is 17 amino acids. The CDR3 DNA is TGTGCCAGCAGCTTAAGTCGCGGGACTAGCGGAGACAATGAGCAGTTCTTC. Its protein product is CASSLSRGTSGDNEQFF.

The chain is built from TRBV4-1 and TRBJ2-7, with D perhaps matching TRBD2 (5 bases). Looked up from germline, CDR1 is MGHRA and CDR2 is YSYEKL. V shed 0 bases and J shed 3 bases, with 12 bases lying between them. The length of the CDR3 is 15 residues. CDR3 loop: CASSQERAGFYEQYF. The CDR3 nucleotides read TGCGCCAGCAGCCAAGAGAGGGCAGGCTTCTACGAGCAGTACTTC.

The rearrangement links TRBV6-6 to TRBJ1-3, with a weak D call TRBD1 (5 bases). The germline CDR1 and CDR2 sequences are MNHNY and SVGAGI (reference sequence). Trimming took off 2 bases at V and 0 bases at J, with 11 bases between the two ends. The CDR3 has 16 amino acids. This CDR3 is CASSYQGPHSGNTIYF. DNA for the CDR3: TGTGCCAGCAGTTACCAGGGACCTCACTCTGGAAACACCATATATTTT.

This chain joins TRBV28 and TRBJ2-7; no clear D. Germline V gene sequence: CDR1 MDHEN, CDR2 SYDVKM. V was pared by 7 bases and J by 5 bases, with 12 bases between. This CDR3 comprises 12 residues. The DNA for the CDR3 is TGTGCCAGCACAACCCCCCGGGACGAGCAGTACTTC. This codes for CASTTPRDEQYF.

A word on this clone: This CDR3 is also generated by other DNA sequences in the sample. The chain has TRBV11-2 and TRBJ2-5; 11 positions match TRBD2. The germline CDR1 and CDR2 sequences are SGHAT and FQNNGV. Trimming removed 4 bases from V and 3 bases from J; junction bases left unmatched: 4. This CDR3 region has 15 residues. CDR3 in amino acids: CASSSPTSGEETQYF. CDR3 DNA: TGTGCCAGCAGCTCACCGACTAGCGGGGAAGAGACCCAGTACTTC.